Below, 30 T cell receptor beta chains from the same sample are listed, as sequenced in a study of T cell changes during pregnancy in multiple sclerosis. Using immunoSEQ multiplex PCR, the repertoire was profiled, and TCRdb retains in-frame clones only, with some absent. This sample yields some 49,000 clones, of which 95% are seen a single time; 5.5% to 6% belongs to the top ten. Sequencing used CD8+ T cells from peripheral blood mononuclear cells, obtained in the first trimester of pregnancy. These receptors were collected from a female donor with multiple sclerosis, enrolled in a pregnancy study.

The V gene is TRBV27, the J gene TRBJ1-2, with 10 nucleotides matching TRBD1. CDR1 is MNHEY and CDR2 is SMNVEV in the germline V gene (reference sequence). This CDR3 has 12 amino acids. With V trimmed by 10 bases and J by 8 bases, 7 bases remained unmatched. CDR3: CAIRQGAGGYTF. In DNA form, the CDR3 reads TGTGCCATCAGACAGGGGGCGGGGGGCTACACCTTC.

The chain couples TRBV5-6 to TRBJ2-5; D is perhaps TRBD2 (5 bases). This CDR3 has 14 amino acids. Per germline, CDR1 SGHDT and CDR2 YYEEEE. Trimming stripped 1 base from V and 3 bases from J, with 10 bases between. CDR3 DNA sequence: TGTGCCAGCAGCTTGATAGCGAACGAAGAGACCCAGTACTTC. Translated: CASSLIANEETQYF.

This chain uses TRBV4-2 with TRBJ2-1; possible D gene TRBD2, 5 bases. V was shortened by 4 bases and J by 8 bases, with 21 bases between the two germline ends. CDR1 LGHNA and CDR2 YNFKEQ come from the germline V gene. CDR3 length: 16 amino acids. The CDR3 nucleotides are TGTGCCAGCAGCCGAGTGGTAATCAATCCCGGGGATGAGCAGTTCTTC. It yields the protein CASSRVVINPGDEQFF.

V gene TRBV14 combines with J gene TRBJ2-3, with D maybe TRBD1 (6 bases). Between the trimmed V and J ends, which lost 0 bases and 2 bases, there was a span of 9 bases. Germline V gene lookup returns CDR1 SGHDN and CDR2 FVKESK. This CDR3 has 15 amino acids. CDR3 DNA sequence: TGTGCCAGCAGCCAAGAGGACAGCTTCACAGATACGCAGTATTTT. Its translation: CASSQEDSFTDTQYF.

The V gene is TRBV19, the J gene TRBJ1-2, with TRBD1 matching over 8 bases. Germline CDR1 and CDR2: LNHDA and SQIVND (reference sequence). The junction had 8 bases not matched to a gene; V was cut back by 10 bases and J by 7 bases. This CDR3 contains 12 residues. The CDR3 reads CATGQGATGYTF. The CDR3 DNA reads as TGTGCCACCGGACAGGGAGCGACTGGCTACACCTTC.

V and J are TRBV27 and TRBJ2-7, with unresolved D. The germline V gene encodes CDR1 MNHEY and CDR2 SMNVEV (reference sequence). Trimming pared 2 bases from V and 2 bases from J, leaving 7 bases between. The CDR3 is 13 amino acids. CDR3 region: CASSLMSTYEQYF. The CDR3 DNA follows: TGTGCCAGCAGTTTAATGTCCACCTACGAGCAGTACTTC.

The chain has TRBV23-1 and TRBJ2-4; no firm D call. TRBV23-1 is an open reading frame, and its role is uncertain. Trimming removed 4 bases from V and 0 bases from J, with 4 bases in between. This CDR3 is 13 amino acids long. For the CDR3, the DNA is TGCGCCAGCAGTCTGAGAGCCAAAAACATTCAGTACTTC. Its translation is CASSLRAKNIQYF.

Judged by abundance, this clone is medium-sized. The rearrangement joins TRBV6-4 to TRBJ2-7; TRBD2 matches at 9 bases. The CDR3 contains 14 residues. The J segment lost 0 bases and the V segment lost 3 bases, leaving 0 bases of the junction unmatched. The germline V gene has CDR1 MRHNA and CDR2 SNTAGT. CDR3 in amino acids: CASSEREGSYEQYF. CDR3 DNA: TGTGCCAGCAGTGAGCGGGAGGGCTCCTACGAGCAGTACTTC.

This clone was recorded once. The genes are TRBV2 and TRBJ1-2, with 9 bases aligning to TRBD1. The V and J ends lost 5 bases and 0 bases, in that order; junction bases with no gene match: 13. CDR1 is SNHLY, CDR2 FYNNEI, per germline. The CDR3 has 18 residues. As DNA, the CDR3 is TGTGCCAGCAGTTTCCCCCCACAGGGGGCGACGACTAACTATGGCTACACCTTC. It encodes CASSFPPQGATTNYGYTF.

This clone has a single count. CDR3 sequence: CASKQGDRYEQYF. The CDR3 DNA is TGTGCCAGCAAGCAGGGGGATAGATACGAGCAGTACTTC. The chain couples TRBV6-6 to TRBJ2-7; TRBD1 agrees at 7 bases. This CDR3 is built from 13 residues. Germline V gene lookup returns CDR1 MNHNY and CDR2 SVGAGI (reference sequence). The V and J ends lost 7 bases and 4 bases, in that order; junction bases with no gene match: 7.

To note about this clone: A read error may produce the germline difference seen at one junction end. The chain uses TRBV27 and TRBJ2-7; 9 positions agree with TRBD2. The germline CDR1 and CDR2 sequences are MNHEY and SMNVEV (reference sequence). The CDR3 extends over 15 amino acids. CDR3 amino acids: CASSPSTSGSSQPHF. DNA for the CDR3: TGTGCCAGCAGTCCATCGACTAGCGGTTCTTCACAGCCCCACTTC.

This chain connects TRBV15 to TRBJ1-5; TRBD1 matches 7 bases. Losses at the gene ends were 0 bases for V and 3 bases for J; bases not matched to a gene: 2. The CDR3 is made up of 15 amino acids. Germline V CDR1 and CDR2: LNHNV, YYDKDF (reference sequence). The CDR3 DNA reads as TGTGCCACCAGCAGAGATACAGGGGTCAATCAGCCCCAGCATTTT. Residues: CATSRDTGVNQPQHF.

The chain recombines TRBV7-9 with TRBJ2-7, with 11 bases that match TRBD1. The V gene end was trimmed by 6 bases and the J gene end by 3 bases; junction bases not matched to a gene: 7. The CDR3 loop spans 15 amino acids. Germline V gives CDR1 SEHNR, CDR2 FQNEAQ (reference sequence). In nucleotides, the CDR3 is TGTGCCAGCAGGTCCGGGACAGGGGGTATCTACGAGCAGTACTTC. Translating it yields CASRSGTGGIYEQYF. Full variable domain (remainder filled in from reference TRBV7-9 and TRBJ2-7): DTGVSQNPRHKITKRGQNVTFRCDPISEHNRLYWYRQTLGQGPEFLTYFQNEAQLEKSRLLSDRFSAERPKGSFSTLEIQRTEQGDSAMYLCASRSGTGGIYEQYFGPGTRLTVT.

DNA for the CDR3: TGTGCCAGCAGCGTGAACCCCACAGGGGGCAAGTTCTTC. The encoded protein is CASSVNPTGGKFF. V and J are TRBV13 and TRBJ2-1; 9 bases align to TRBD1. CDR1 is PRHDT, CDR2 FYEKMQ, per germline (reference sequence). V lost 5 bases and J lost 14; bases outside the gene matches: 10. The CDR3 runs to 13 residues.

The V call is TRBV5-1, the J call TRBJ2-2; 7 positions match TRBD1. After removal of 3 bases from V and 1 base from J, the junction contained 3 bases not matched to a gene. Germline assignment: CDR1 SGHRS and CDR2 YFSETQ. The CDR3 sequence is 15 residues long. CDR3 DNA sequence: TGCGCCAGCAGCTCCGGGACAGTGAACACCGGGGAGCTGTTTTTT. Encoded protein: CASSSGTVNTGELFF.

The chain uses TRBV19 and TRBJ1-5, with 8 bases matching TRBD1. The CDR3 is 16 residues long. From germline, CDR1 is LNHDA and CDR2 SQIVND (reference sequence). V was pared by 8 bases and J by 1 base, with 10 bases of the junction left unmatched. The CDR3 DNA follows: TGTGCCAGTCTTGACAGGGGAGTAGTGAGCAATCAGCCCCAGCATTTT. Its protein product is CASLDRGVVSNQPQHF.

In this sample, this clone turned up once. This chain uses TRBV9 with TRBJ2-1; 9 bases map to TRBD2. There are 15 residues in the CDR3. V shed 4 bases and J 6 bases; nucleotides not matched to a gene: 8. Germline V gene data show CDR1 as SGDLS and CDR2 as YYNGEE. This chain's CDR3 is CASSLSGGGGNEQFF. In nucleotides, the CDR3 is TGTGCCAGCAGCCTTAGCGGGGGCGGGGGCAATGAGCAGTTCTTC.

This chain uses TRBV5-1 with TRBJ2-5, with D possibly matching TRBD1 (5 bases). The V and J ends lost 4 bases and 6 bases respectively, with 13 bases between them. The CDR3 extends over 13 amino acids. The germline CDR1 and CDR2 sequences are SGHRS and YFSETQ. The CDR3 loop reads CASSHDSFQTQYF. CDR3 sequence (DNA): TGCGCCAGCAGCCACGACAGTTTCCAGACCCAGTACTTC.

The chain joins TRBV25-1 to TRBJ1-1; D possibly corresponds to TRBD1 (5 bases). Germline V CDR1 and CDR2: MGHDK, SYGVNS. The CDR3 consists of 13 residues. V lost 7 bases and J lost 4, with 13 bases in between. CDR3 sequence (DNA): TGTGCCAGCATGGGGCGGCTGGGCACTGAAGCTTTCTTT. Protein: CASMGRLGTEAFF.

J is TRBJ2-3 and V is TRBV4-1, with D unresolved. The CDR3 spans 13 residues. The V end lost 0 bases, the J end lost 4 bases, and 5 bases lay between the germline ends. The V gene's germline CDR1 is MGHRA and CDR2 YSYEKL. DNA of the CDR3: TGCGCCAGCAGCCAAGAGTGGCCAGATACGCAGTATTTT. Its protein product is CASSQEWPDTQYF.

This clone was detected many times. DNA for the CDR3: TGTGCCAGCAGCTTAGGGCAGGGTGGCGAGCAGTACTTC. Translated: CASSLGQGGEQYF. V and J are TRBV11-2 and TRBJ2-7, with D tentatively TRBD1 (5 bases). Trimming took 1 base from V and 6 from J, leaving 10 bases between them. Germline assignment: CDR1 SGHAT and CDR2 FQNNGV. The CDR3 covers 13 residues.

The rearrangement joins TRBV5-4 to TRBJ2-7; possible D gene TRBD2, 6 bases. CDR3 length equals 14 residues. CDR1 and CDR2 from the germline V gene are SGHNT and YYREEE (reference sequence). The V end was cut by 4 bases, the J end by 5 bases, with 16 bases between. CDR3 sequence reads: CASSGLGGMNEQYF. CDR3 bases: TGTGCCAGCAGCGGCCTGGGGGGAATGAACGAGCAGTACTTC.

For the CDR3, the DNA is TGTGCCAGCAGTGTCGGCCAGGGATATGAAGCTTTCTTT. It translates to CASSVGQGYEAFF. The chain uses TRBV6-4 and TRBJ1-1; tentative D call: TRBD1 (5 bases). Germline-derived CDR1 and CDR2 are MRHNA and SNTAGT. This CDR3 has 13 amino acids. V was pared by 4 bases and J by 7 bases, with 13 bases between.

The CDR3 nucleotides are TGTGCCAGCAGTTCCACCCCCGGACAGGCGACCTATGGCTACACCTTC. This gives the protein CASSSTPGQATYGYTF. V gene TRBV27 combines with J gene TRBJ1-2; 7 bases match TRBD1. V lost 4 bases and J lost 4; bases outside the gene matches: 12. This CDR3 contains 16 residues. CDR1 and CDR2 (germline): MNHEY, SMNVEV (reference sequence).

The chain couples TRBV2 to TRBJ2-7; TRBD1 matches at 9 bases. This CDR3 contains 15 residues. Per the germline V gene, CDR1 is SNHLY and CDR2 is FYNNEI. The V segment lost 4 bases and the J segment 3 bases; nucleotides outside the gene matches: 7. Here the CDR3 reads CASSAGDRDLYEQYF. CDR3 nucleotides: TGTGCCAGCAGTGCCGGGGACAGGGACCTCTACGAGCAGTACTTC. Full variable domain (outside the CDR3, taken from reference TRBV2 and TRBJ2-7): EPEVTQTPSHQVTQMGQEVILRCVPISNHLYFYWYRQILGQKVEFLVSFYNNEISEKSEIFDDQFSVERPDGSNFTLKIRSTKLEDSAMYFCASSAGDRDLYEQYFGPGTRLTVT.

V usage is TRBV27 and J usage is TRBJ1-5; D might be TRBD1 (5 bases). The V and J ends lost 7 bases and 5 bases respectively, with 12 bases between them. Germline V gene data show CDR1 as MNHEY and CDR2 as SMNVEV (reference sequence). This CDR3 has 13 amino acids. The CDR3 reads CASKGWGDQPQHF. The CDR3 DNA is TGTGCCAGCAAGGGATGGGGGGATCAGCCCCAGCATTTT.

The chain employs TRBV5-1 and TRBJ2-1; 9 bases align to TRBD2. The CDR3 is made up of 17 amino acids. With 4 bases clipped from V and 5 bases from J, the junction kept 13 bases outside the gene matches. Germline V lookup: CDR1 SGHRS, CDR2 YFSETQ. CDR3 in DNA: TGCGCCAGCAGCCCGGTGGTAGCGGGAGTGGGCGACAATGAGCAGTTCTTC. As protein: CASSPVVAGVGDNEQFF.

In DNA form, the CDR3 reads TGTGCCAGCAGCGGTGCAGGGCGTAACTATGGCTACACCTTC. Residues: CASSGAGRNYGYTF. This chain uses TRBV7-9 with TRBJ1-2; possible D gene TRBD1, 5 bases. CDR1 SEHNR and CDR2 FQNEAQ come from the germline V gene (reference sequence). V gave up 5 bases and J gave up 1 base, with 11 bases separating them. The CDR3 contains 14 residues.

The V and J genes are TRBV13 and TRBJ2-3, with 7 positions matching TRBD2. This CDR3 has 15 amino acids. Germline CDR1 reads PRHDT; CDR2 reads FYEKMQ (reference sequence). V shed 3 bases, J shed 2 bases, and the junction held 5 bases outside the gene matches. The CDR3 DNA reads TGTGCCAGCAGCTTGGCGGGAGAGGCCACAGATACGCAGTATTTT. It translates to CASSLAGEATDTQYF.

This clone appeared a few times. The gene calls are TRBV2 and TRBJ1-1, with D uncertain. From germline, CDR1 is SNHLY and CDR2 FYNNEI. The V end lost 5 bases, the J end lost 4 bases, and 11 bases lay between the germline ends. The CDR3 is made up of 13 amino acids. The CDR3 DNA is TGTGCCAGCAGTCCGGGTCGCGTCACTGAAGCTTTCTTT. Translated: CASSPGRVTEAFF.